Below are 12 T cell receptor beta chains sequenced from a single sample in a study of a mutant IDH1 vaccine in newly diagnosed glioma (TCRdb year 2021). The meaning of the sample's time point label: week 5, during vaccination. A 20-mer mutant IDH1 peptide at 300 micrograms in Montanide made up each vaccine dose, which was injected subcutaneously together with topical imiquimod. The library was built by means of the immunoSEQ multiplex PCR assay. TCRdb provides this immuneACCESS table in a form limited to in-frame rearrangements. Some clones are lacking; in checked studies, under half of them reflect an unresolved V gene, and why the rest are absent is not known. The sample yields 25,000 to 35,000 clones; 75% to 90% were counted once. Jointly, the top ten make up 3% to 4% of the sample. What these receptors recognize is not known. The sample consisted of peripheral blood mononuclear cells (PBMCs), taken from a glioma patient whose treatment included an IDH1 peptide vaccine. Every receptor here comes from a woman in her thirties or forties with glioma. Some clones in this sample may be carry-over from other donors' samples.

The gene calls are TRBV4-3 and TRBJ2-7; D perhaps matches TRBD2 (6 bases). The CDR3 contains 15 residues. Trimming left V 1 base short and J 0 bases short, with 10 bases between. Per the germline V gene, CDR1 is LGHNA and CDR2 is YSLEER. CDR3 sequence (DNA): TGCGCCAGCAGCCAAGTTGGGGGGACCTCCTACGAGCAGTACTTC. Protein: CASSQVGGTSYEQYF.

Only one count was recorded for this clone. V usage is TRBV5-1 and J usage is TRBJ1-4; D not resolved. Trimming pared 5 bases from V and 7 bases from J, leaving 12 bases between. The CDR3 is 13 residues long. The V gene's germline CDR1 is SGHRS and CDR2 YFSETQ. The CDR3 sequence: CASSRALFEKLFF. CDR3 in DNA: TGCGCCAGCAGTCGGGCCCTATTTGAAAAACTGTTTTTT.

The J gene is TRBJ2-1, the V gene TRBV7-9; TRBD2 matches 10 bases. The V segment lost 5 bases and the J segment 2 bases; nucleotides outside the gene matches: 6. The germline gives CDR1 SEHNR, CDR2 FQNEAQ (reference sequence). The CDR3 extends over 16 amino acids. The CDR3 DNA follows: TGTGCCAGCAGCCGTCAAGCGGGAGGGCCCTACAATGAGCAGTTCTTC. It yields the protein CASSRQAGGPYNEQFF.

The chain combines TRBV10-3 with TRBJ2-5; D uncertain. The CDR3 is made up of 14 amino acids. Per germline, CDR1 ENHRY and CDR2 SYGVKD. V was clipped by 0 bases and J by 1 base, with 6 bases between them. The CDR3: CAISESNSQETQYF. CDR3 in DNA: TGTGCCATCAGTGAGTCGAACAGCCAAGAGACCCAGTACTTC.

The V call is TRBV5-6, the J call TRBJ1-5, with D unresolved. CDR1 SGHDT and CDR2 YYEEEE come from the germline V gene. The CDR3 has 13 residues. The V and J ends lost 7 bases and 4 bases respectively, with 12 bases between them. The CDR3 DNA reads as TGTGCCAGCTCCCCTCGGGGTAATCAGCCCCAGCATTTT. It specifies CASSPRGNQPQHF. The variable domain in full, completed from reference TRBV5-6 and TRBJ1-5, reads DAGVTQSPTHLIKTRGQQVTLRCSPKSGHDTVSWYQQALGQGPQFIFQYYEEEERQRGNFPDRFSGHQFPNYSSELNVNALLLGDSALYLCASSPRGNQPQHFGDGTRLSIL.

The V call is TRBV27, the J call TRBJ2-5; the D gene could be TRBD1 or TRBD2 (6 bases each). The V end was cut by 8 bases, the J end by 4 bases, with 14 bases between. The CDR3 has 13 residues. Germline CDR1 is MNHEY and CDR2 is SMNVEV (reference sequence). The DNA for the CDR3 is TGTGCCAGCCGGTCCCGGGGGCCAGAGACCCAGTACTTC. Amino acid sequence: CASRSRGPETQYF.

The J gene is TRBJ1-3, the V gene TRBV10-3; possible D gene TRBD1, 6 bases. Trimming pared 10 bases from V and 0 bases from J, leaving 13 bases between. This CDR3 has 14 amino acids. CDR1 is ENHRY, CDR2 SYGVKD, per germline. The CDR3 coding sequence is TGTGCCACGATGCGAGGGGGCTCTGGAAACACCATATATTTT. Amino acids: CATMRGGSGNTIYF.

The chain links TRBV19 to TRBJ2-5; 10 bases are shared with TRBD1. J gave up 0 bases and V 1 base, and 2 bases lay outside the gene matches. Germline assignment: CDR1 LNHDA and CDR2 SQIVND (reference sequence). This CDR3 contains 16 residues. The CDR3 DNA is TGTGCCAGTAGTATAGGGGACAGGGGTCACCAAGAGACCCAGTACTTC. Encoded protein: CASSIGDRGHQETQYF.

The genes are TRBV5-1 and TRBJ2-1; 10 bases agree with TRBD2. Trimming removed 2 bases from V and 0 bases from J; junction bases left unmatched: 5. Germline V gene sequence: CDR1 SGHRS, CDR2 YFSETQ. The CDR3 runs to 17 residues. The CDR3 DNA is TGCGCCAGCAGCTTACAGACTAGCGGGTCCTCCTACAATGAGCAGTTCTTC. Its translation is CASSLQTSGSSYNEQFF.

The rearrangement links TRBV18 to TRBJ2-7, with D perhaps matching TRBD2 (6 bases). V was shortened by 3 bases and J by 0 bases, with 9 bases between the two germline ends. Germline loops: CDR1 KGHSH, CDR2 LQKENI. CDR3 size: 14 residues. CDR3 sequence: CASSPGLNSYEQYF. As DNA, the CDR3 is TGTGCCAGCTCACCGGGACTTAACTCCTACGAGCAGTACTTC.

As to this clone: A read error may account for a junction end that differs from germline. The V and J genes are TRBV19 and TRBJ2-1, with 9 bases lining up with TRBD2. The CDR3 consists of 11 residues. The germline gives CDR1 LNHDA, CDR2 SQIVND (reference sequence). The CDR3 reads CASRDSGSTLF. The DNA of the CDR3 is TGTGCCAGTAGGGATAGCGGGAGTACCCTCTTC. Complete variable domain (other parts from reference TRBV19 and TRBJ2-1): DGGITQSPKYLFRKEGQNVTLSCEQNLNHDAMYWYRQDPGQGLRLIYYSQIVNDFQKGDIAEGYSVSREKKESFPLTVTSAQKNPTAFYLCASRDSGSTLFGPGTRLTVL.

This chain joins TRBV28 and TRBJ2-2; D is unclear. The CDR3 runs to 17 residues. CDR1 MDHEN and CDR2 SYDVKM come from the germline V gene. The V end was cut by 1 base, the J end by 1 base, with 13 bases between. CDR3 protein: CASSLYPGMQNTGELFF. In DNA form, the CDR3 reads TGTGCCAGCAGTTTATATCCGGGCATGCAGAACACCGGGGAGCTGTTTTTT.